One and the same sample provided the 20 T cell receptor beta chains below, sequenced in a study of tumor and adjacent non-tumor tissue in lung cancer. The template was RNA from unsorted bulk tissue. A modified ARM-PCR protocol with three rounds of nested PCR amplified TCRbeta. MiXCR was run by TCRdb on the multiplex PCR reads, yielding one entry per CDR3 protein. Here the sample spans tens of thousands of distinct CDR3 sequences, around 77% being singletons. The sample was lung tumor tissue. These receptors all stem from a middle-aged woman with non-small cell lung cancer.

As to this clonotype: Compared with germline, one end of the junction differs, possibly owing to a read error. The chain is built from TRBV4-2 and TRBJ2-7, with 8 positions matching TRBD1. Germline CDR1 is LGHNA and CDR2 is YNFKEQ. There are 19 residues in the CDR3. The CDR3, as DNA: TGTGCCAACAGCCAAGATCAGGGCAGGGGGCCCACCTTAGCCTACGAGCAGTACTTC. Amino acids: CANSQDQGRGPTLAYEQYF.

About this clonotype: One end of the junction does not line up with germline, which may come from a read error. The rearrangement links TRBV6-6 to TRBJ1-1, with 12 positions matching TRBD1. This CDR3 is 15 amino acids long. Germline loops: CDR1 MNHNY, CDR2 SVGAGI (reference sequence). Here the CDR3 reads CTSRDRGLGSTEAFF. In DNA form, the CDR3 reads TGTACCAGCAGGGACAGGGGGCTGGGGTCCACCGAAGCTTTCTTT.

Note on this clonotype: Being one base from a much bigger clone, this may be a read error. V gene TRBV20-1 combines with J gene TRBJ2-1; TRBD1 might be the D (6 bases). Germline V gives CDR1 DFQATT, CDR2 SNEGSKA (reference sequence). The CDR3 extends over 12 amino acids. Trimming shortened V by 5 bases and J by 15 bases, and 20 bases separated the two germline ends. CDR3 nucleotide sequence: TGCAGTGCTCTACACCGAGGGGGTTTGATGTTCTTC. Translation: CSALHRGGLMFF.

This sequence joins TRBV5-8 and TRBJ1-4; D remains unclear. Per the germline V gene, CDR1 is SGHTS and CDR2 is YDEGEE. The CDR3 is 15 amino acids. The germline V and J ends were trimmed by 4 bases and 2 bases, with 12 bases remaining between them. The CDR3, as DNA: TGTGCCAGCAGCATACTCTCGGAGACTAATGAAAAACTGTTTTTT. Protein: CASSILSETNEKLFF.

Concerning this clonotype itself: The junction does not match germline at one end; this may be a read error. The rearrangement uses TRBV28 and TRBJ1-4, with TRBD1 identical over 7 bases. CDR1 MDHEN and CDR2 SYDVKM come from the germline V gene. CDR3 size: 14 residues. CDR3 in amino acids: CASGSWDRGEKLFF. The CDR3 coding sequence is TGTGCCAGCGGCTCCTGGGACAGAGGGGAAAAACTGTTTTTC.

Regarding this clonotype: This sequence may be a read error, since a much larger clone differs from it by one base. The rearrangement joins TRBV6-4 to TRBJ2-2, with D unclear. The V and J ends lost 7 bases and 0 bases respectively, with 6 bases between them. The V gene's germline CDR1 is MRHNA and CDR2 SNTAGT. CDR3 length: 13 amino acids. CDR3 in amino acids: CASNETNTGELFF. As DNA, the CDR3 is TGTGCCAGCAATGAAACGAACACCGGGGAGCTGTTTTTT.

The chain uses TRBV6-1 and TRBJ2-3; D gene ambiguous. Trimming pared 6 bases from V and 7 bases from J, leaving 11 bases between. The CDR3 runs 12 residues. Germline V gene data show CDR1 as MNHNS and CDR2 as SASEGT. The CDR3 DNA reads TGTGCCAGCAGGGATGTACGATATACGCAGTATTTT. Translating gives CASRDVRYTQYF.

Details on this clonotype: A much larger clone sits a single nucleotide away, making a read error possible. The rearrangement uses TRBV2 and TRBJ2-1; D remains ambiguous. CDR3 length: 13 residues. Trimming removed 0 bases from V and 9 bases from J, with 9 bases in between. Germline V CDR1 and CDR2: SNHLY, FYNNEI. The CDR3 sequence: CASSEARQPEQFF. DNA of the CDR3: TGTGCCAGCAGTGAAGCCAGGCAACCTGAGCAGTTCTTC.

A word on this clonotype: A much bigger clone sits one base away, suggesting this may be a read error. The chain couples TRBV5-1 to TRBJ2-6; 9 nucleotides line up with TRBD2. V was pared by 3 bases and J by 1 base, with 2 bases of the junction left unmatched. CDR1 is SGHRS and CDR2 is YFSETQ in the germline V gene. The CDR3 is made up of 16 amino acids. CDR3 DNA sequence: TGCGCCAGCAGCTGGACTAGCGATTCTGGGGCCAACGTCCTGACTTTC. Translating it yields CASSWTSDSGANVLTF.

This chain uses TRBV6-6 with TRBJ1-4, with D uncertain. The CDR3 is made up of 13 amino acids. Germline V gene sequence: CDR1 MNHNY, CDR2 SVGAGI (reference sequence). The CDR3 here is CPNGRKMNEKLFF. Written as DNA, the CDR3 is TGTCCCAATGGTCGCAAGATGAATGAAAAACTGTTTTTT.

This clonotype was seen a few times. A much larger clonotype is one base distant, so this may be a read error. The V gene is TRBV12-3 or TRBV12-4, the J gene TRBJ1-5; no firm D call. The J call may be wrong; the DNA end is better matched by TRBJ2-3. The CDR3 consists of 13 residues. As DNA, the CDR3 is TGTGCCAGCAGTTTATTTGGCAATCAGCCCCAGTATTTT. Its protein product is CASSLFGNQPQYF.

V gene TRBV29-1 combines with J gene TRBJ2-1; D is perhaps TRBD2 (5 bases). Between the trimmed V and J ends, which lost 0 bases and 13 bases, there was a span of 25 bases. The CDR3 spans 16 residues. CDR1 and CDR2 (germline): SQVTM, ANQGSEA. The CDR3 is CSVEDQERSSYNGQFF. CDR3 DNA sequence: TGCAGCGTTGAAGATCAGGAGCGGAGCTCCTACAATGGTCAGTTCTTC.

The chain is built from TRBV11-1 and TRBJ2-7, with a weak D call TRBD2 (5 bases). Germline V lookup: CDR1 SGHAT, CDR2 FQDESV (reference sequence). Trimming took off 8 bases at V and 7 bases at J, with 15 bases between the two ends. This CDR3 contains 12 residues. CDR3 nucleotide sequence: TGTGCCAGCGACTTAGCGTTAAGAGAGCAGTACTTC. It is translated as CASDLALREQYF.

Comment on this clonotype: This sequence may be a read error, since a much larger clone differs from it by one base. The rearrangement links TRBV7-8 to TRBJ2-3, with a weak D call TRBD2 (5 bases). Germline CDR1 reads SGHVS; CDR2 reads FQNEAQ. The CDR3 consists of 15 residues. V shed 3 bases and J shed 2 bases, with 12 bases lying between them. The CDR3 region is CASSFLPGNTDTQYF. CDR3 nucleotide sequence: TGTGCCAGCAGCTTTCTACCGGGGAACACAGATACGCAGTATTTT.

Turning to this clonotype: Possible read error: a much larger clone is one base away. The chain recombines TRBV20-1 with TRBJ1-2; no clear D gene. This CDR3 comprises 12 residues. Trimming removed 4 bases from V and 8 bases from J, with 14 bases in between. The germline gives CDR1 DFQATT, CDR2 SNEGSKA (reference sequence). Here the CDR3 reads CSATNPRFGYTF. In nucleotides, the CDR3 is TGCAGTGCTACTAACCCTCGGTTCGGCTACACCTTC.

V usage is TRBV11-2 and J usage is TRBJ1-4; D unresolved. The CDR3 has 19 residues. CDR1 SGHAT and CDR2 FQNNGV come from the germline V gene. In DNA, the CDR3 is TGTACCGGCAGCCCCAACTTGAAGGTAGCCCCAAGGGCCAATGAAAAACTGTTTTTT. Translating gives CTGSPNLKVAPRANEKLFF. Variable domain in full (rest from reference TRBV11-2 and TRBJ1-4): EAGVAQSPRYKIIEKRQSVAFWCNPISGHATLYWYQQILGQGPKLLIQFQNNGVVDDSQLPKDRFSAERLKGVDSTLKIQPAKLEDSAVYLCTGSPNLKVAPRANEKLFFGSGTQLSVL.

The chain couples TRBV10-1 to TRBJ2-2; perhaps TRBD2 as D (6 bases). This CDR3 has 15 residues. Per the germline V gene, CDR1 is WNHNN and CDR2 is SYGVQD (reference sequence). Trimming removed 8 bases at V and 1 base at J, with 14 bases between. Here the CDR3 reads CASQVGGLNTGELFF. In DNA, the CDR3 is TGCGCCAGCCAGGTGGGGGGACTGAACACCGGGGAGCTGTTTTTT.

On this clonotype: The junction shows a germline mismatch at one end, possibly a read error. The V and J genes are TRBV11-2 and TRBJ2-7; D is ambiguous. The CDR3 sequence is 14 residues long. Germline-derived CDR1 and CDR2 are SGHAT and FQNNGV. CDR3 nucleotide sequence: TGTGCCAACAGCTTACAGTTAGCCGTCCACGAGCAGCACTTC. Residues: CANSLQLAVHEQHF.

This clonotype was picked up a small number of times. A much larger clone is a single base away; this may be a read error. The chain combines TRBV11-3 with TRBJ2-1, with 10 nucleotides matching TRBD2. From germline, CDR1 is SGHNT and CDR2 YENEEA. CDR3 length: 17 amino acids. CDR3 DNA sequence: TGTGCCAGCACCCCGCAAAATCTAGCGGGGGTTGACAATGGGCAGTTCTTC. Amino acids: CASTPQNLAGVDNGQFF.

This clonotype was detected only once. The junction departs from the called germline gene at one end, perhaps through a read error. The chain employs TRBV20-1 and TRBJ1-2; D is uncertain. This CDR3 has 13 residues. In germline, CDR1 is DFQATT, CDR2 SNEGSKA (reference sequence). CDR3 region: CSARVLANYGYIF. The CDR3 DNA sequence: TGCAGTGCTAGGGTACTAGCTAACTATGGTTACATCTTC.